This T cell receptor beta chain is drawn from a study of blood T cell repertoires in COVID-19 (dated by TCRdb to about 2020). In terms of the full investigation: Collaborator samples came from the United States, Italy and Spain and covered acute and convalescent phases of COVID-19. The material from the prospective study consisted of cDNA or gDNA derived from T cells, B-cell-depleted T cells, or PBMCs. Subjects who had been exposed to COVID-19, were actively infected with it, or had recovered from it provided the deeply sampled blood TCRbeta repertoires that made up the dataset. The repertoires were released in a freely available public database meant as a resource for research on the immune response to SARS-CoV-2. Samples were obtained from the ongoing ImmuneRACE study (first 160 participants) and from about 1,300 subjects provided by 6 global collaborators. The sample metadata nearly always contained a de-identified subject ID, COVID-19 status, age in years and sex. HLA class I and class II types, where available, came from metadata supplied by the sample provider rather than from assay-based typing. Beyond this particular receptor, the publication reports: The amount of clinical and demographic metadata varied by source and participant and was provided uncurated.

This clone was detected only once. The clone's antigen remains unknown. Base qualities were left out, and no much larger clone turns up one base away. The immunoSEQ Assay, a bias-controlled multiplex PCR, was used to amplify TCRbeta CDR3 regions from genomic DNA. The authors' analysis ran thus. Within the assay, amplification of reference gene primers was used to estimate how many nucleated cells each sample contained. To quantify the absolute abundance of each unique TCRbeta CDR3 rearrangement, sequence reads were collapsed and filtered. For each sample, productive Simpson clonality was calculated as the square root of Simpson's diversity index over productive rearrangements. Drawn from immuneACCESS, this table holds only the in-frame rearrangements with V and J called that TCRdb kept. Clones are partly lost; checked studies trace under half to an unresolved V gene and leave the rest unexplained. The V and J calls and clone size are taken from that table; D and trimming were inferred from the DNA. Across this sample there are about 240,000 clones, with roughly 82% seen only once. Of the sample, roughly 12% is held by the ten largest clones.

The CDR3 contains 16 residues, cysteine and phenylalanine counted. The entry retains the CDR3 DNA only, 48 bases that are in frame from base 1. V drops 3 bases and J drops 0 bases, leaving 12 bases in between. The germline V gene (reference sequence) yields MNHEY for CDR1 and SMNVEV for CDR2. Collaborating institutions collected whole blood in K2EDTA tubes following their own protocols. Collaborator samples were shipped for TCRbeta analysis as frozen whole blood, isolated PBMCs, or DNA extracted from either sample type. The sample consisted of peripheral blood. The sequence was obtained from a man aged 80 or over with acute or convalescent COVID-19. The chain is encoded by TRBV27 joined to TRBJ2-1; the D region possibly corresponds to TRBD2 (7 bases align). The nucleotides read TGTGCCAGCAGTTTGGGGGGGCTGAGCTCCTACAATGAGCAGTTCTTC. Its protein product is CASSLGGLSSYNEQFF.